A single sample gave rise to the 30 T cell receptor beta chains below, sequenced in a study of T cell changes during pregnancy in multiple sclerosis. The table came from immunoSEQ multiplex PCR; TCRdb's copy has only in-frame clones and leaves some out. The sample has about 38,000 clones, roughly 91% seen once. The sample was CD4+ T cells from peripheral blood mononuclear cells, taken after pregnancy. Source of these receptors: a female donor in good health, enrolled as a control in a pregnancy study.

V and J are TRBV11-2 and TRBJ2-5; no firm D call. Trimming shortened V by 1 base and J by 5 bases, and 14 bases separated the two germline ends. Germline V lookup: CDR1 SGHAT, CDR2 FQNNGV. CDR3 length equals 15 residues. The CDR3 loop is CASSLGGSPAETQYF. CDR3 DNA: TGTGCCAGCAGCTTAGGTGGTAGCCCCGCGGAGACCCAGTACTTC.

The V call is TRBV5-1, the J call TRBJ2-5; 7 bases fit TRBD1. This CDR3 has 14 residues. V lost 4 bases and J lost 3; bases outside the gene matches: 6. Per the germline V gene, CDR1 is SGHRS and CDR2 is YFSETQ. Written as DNA, the CDR3 is TGCGCCAGCAGCCCGGGCACAGGGGAAGAGACCCAGTACTTC. Protein: CASSPGTGEETQYF.

The gene calls are TRBV30 and TRBJ1-3, with D tentatively TRBD1 (5 bases). CDR1 and CDR2 from the germline V gene are GTSNPN and SVGIG (reference sequence). V shed 0 bases and J shed 2 bases, with 14 bases lying between them. The CDR3 consists of 16 residues. The CDR3 spells CAWSVLGRGAGNTIYF. The CDR3 DNA follows: TGTGCCTGGAGTGTATTAGGGCGGGGGGCTGGAAACACCATATATTTT.

This clone has only one observation. The V and J genes are TRBV27 and TRBJ1-4; 12 positions agree with TRBD1. The CDR3 has 15 amino acids. Germline V lookup: CDR1 MNHEY, CDR2 SMNVEV (reference sequence). Trimming removed 2 bases from V and 8 bases from J; junction bases left unmatched: 3. The CDR3 loop reads CASSLLGTGGEKLFF. In nucleotides, the CDR3 is TGTGCCAGCAGTTTACTTGGGACAGGGGGCGAAAAACTGTTTTTT.

The rearrangement uses TRBV7-8 and TRBJ1-1, with 9 nucleotides matching TRBD1. Germline values: CDR1 SGHVS, CDR2 FQNEAQ. This CDR3 is 19 amino acids long. Trimming removed 1 base from V and 0 bases from J; junction bases left unmatched: 12. CDR3 protein: CASSLVGIQGAVMNTEAFF. CDR3 in DNA: TGTGCCAGCAGCTTAGTGGGCATACAGGGGGCCGTGATGAACACTGAAGCTTTCTTT. The full variable domain, rest sourced from reference TRBV7-8 and TRBJ1-1, is GAGVSQSPRYKVAKRGQDVALRCDPISGHVSLFWYQQALGQGPEFLTYFQNEAQLDKSGLPSDRFFAERPEGSVSTLKIQRTQQEDSAVYLCASSLVGIQGAVMNTEAFFGQGTRLTVV.

The V and J genes are TRBV12-5 and TRBJ1-1, with D unresolved. V was clipped by 5 bases and J by 2 bases, with 9 bases between them. The CDR3 spans 13 residues. The germline CDR1 and CDR2 sequences are LGHNT and FRNRAP. The CDR3 here is CASGARENTEAFF. CDR3 coding DNA: TGTGCTAGTGGTGCGAGGGAAAACACTGAAGCTTTCTTT.

This clone was observed once. The chain recombines TRBV27 with TRBJ1-1; 7 bases are shared with TRBD1. V lost 0 bases, J lost 4 bases, and 5 bases stayed unmatched. CDR3 size: 15 residues. The germline V gene encodes CDR1 MNHEY and CDR2 SMNVEV (reference sequence). In DNA form, the CDR3 reads TGTGCCAGCAGTTTATCAGGCGACAGGGTCACTGAAGCTTTCTTT. Its translation: CASSLSGDRVTEAFF.

The chain carries TRBV5-4 and TRBJ2-7; no reliable D call. The CDR3 extends over 14 amino acids. The germline V gene has CDR1 SGHNT and CDR2 YYREEE (reference sequence). V dropped 0 bases and J dropped 0 bases, with 7 bases sitting between them. The CDR3, as DNA: TGTGCCAGCAGCTTGGTCACTGCCTCCTACGAGCAGTACTTC. The encoded protein is CASSLVTASYEQYF.

The J gene is TRBJ1-5, the V gene TRBV6-5; TRBD1 might be the D (5 bases). This CDR3 has 15 amino acids. The V end was cut by 0 bases, the J end by 7 bases, with 13 bases between. Looked up from germline, CDR1 is MNHEY and CDR2 is SVGAGI. This CDR3 reads CASSYSTGVGQPQHF. The CDR3 DNA is TGTGCCAGCAGTTACTCGACGGGGGTGGGGCAGCCCCAGCATTTT.

V usage is TRBV9 and J usage is TRBJ2-3; D is possibly TRBD2 (6 bases). CDR1 SGDLS and CDR2 YYNGEE come from the germline V gene. This CDR3 spans 14 amino acids. The ends were cut back, 3 bases at V and 4 bases at J, with 12 bases in the middle. CDR3 protein: CASSAIAGPDTQYF. CDR3 DNA sequence: TGTGCCAGCAGCGCAATCGCGGGGCCAGATACGCAGTATTTT.

The chain joins TRBV30 to TRBJ2-4, with a weak D call TRBD1 (5 bases). CDR1 is GTSNPN, CDR2 SVGIG, per germline (reference sequence). Deletions cut 0 bases from V and 1 base from J, with 13 bases between. The CDR3 has 16 amino acids. CDR3 bases: TGTGCCTGGAGTGTACCAGCAGGGATGGCCAAAAACATTCAGTACTTC. It encodes CAWSVPAGMAKNIQYF.

The genes are TRBV6-5 and TRBJ1-2; the match to TRBD1 covers 7 bases. The CDR3 is 15 residues long. Looked up from germline, CDR1 is MNHEY and CDR2 is SVGAGI. The junction had 11 bases not matched to a gene; V was cut back by 6 bases and J by 4 bases. CDR3 sequence: CASSDPGQRTYGYTF. The DNA of the CDR3 is TGTGCCAGCAGCGATCCGGGACAGCGGACCTATGGCTACACCTTC.

The chain combines TRBV6-6 with TRBJ1-2, with 7 bases matching TRBD1. The CDR3 contains 16 residues. CDR1 is MNHNY and CDR2 is SVGAGI in the germline V gene (reference sequence). The V segment lost 5 bases and the J segment 3 bases; nucleotides outside the gene matches: 12. The CDR3 sequence is CASSQETGYAHYGYTF. In DNA, the CDR3 is TGTGCCAGCAGTCAAGAGACAGGGTACGCCCACTATGGCTACACCTTC.

This chain links TRBV30 with TRBJ1-2, with D perhaps TRBD1 (6 bases). The CDR3 consists of 11 residues. Germline-derived CDR1 and CDR2 are GTSNPN and SVGIG (reference sequence). Trimming shortened V by 3 bases and J by 4 bases, and 6 bases separated the two germline ends. The CDR3 nucleotides read TGTGCCTGGAGGACAGGCTATGGCTACACCTTC. Its protein is CAWRTGYGYTF.

The gene calls are TRBV30 and TRBJ1-5; D call uncertain. The V gene's germline CDR1 is GTSNPN and CDR2 SVGIG (reference sequence). Trimming cost V 4 bases and J 6 bases, with 10 bases left between them. The CDR3 extends over 12 amino acids. Here the CDR3 reads CAWTVPGQPQHF. CDR3 DNA sequence: TGTGCCTGGACAGTTCCAGGTCAGCCCCAGCATTTT.

V gene TRBV5-4 combines with J gene TRBJ2-7; 10 bases align to TRBD2. The CDR3 sequence is 16 residues long. In germline, CDR1 is SGHNT, CDR2 YYREEE (reference sequence). J lost 4 bases, V lost 5 bases, and 12 bases had no gene match. The CDR3, as DNA: TGTGCCAGCAGTTCGACCTCTAGCGGGAGATTATACGAGCAGTACTTC. It encodes CASSSTSSGRLYEQYF.

J is TRBJ1-1 and V is TRBV5-4; possibly TRBD1 for D (5 bases). V was shortened by 0 bases and J by 1 base, with 13 bases between the two germline ends. The CDR3 is 16 residues long. CDR1 and CDR2 from the germline V gene are SGHNT and YYREEE (reference sequence). CDR3 in amino acids: CASSLAPGDRNTEAFF. Here the CDR3 DNA reads TGTGCCAGCAGCTTGGCCCCGGGAGACAGGAACACTGAAGCTTTCTTT.

The gene calls are TRBV19 and TRBJ2-5, with 10 bases identical to TRBD1. The CDR3 totals 18 residues. Germline CDR1 LNHDA, CDR2 SQIVND (reference sequence). J lost 5 bases, V lost 6 bases, and 18 bases had no gene match. The CDR3, as DNA: TGTGCCAGTAGCCGACTCGATATACTGACAGGGGGCGCGGAGACCCAGTACTTC. It translates to CASSRLDILTGGAETQYF.

The CDR3, as DNA: TGTGCCAGCAGCCTCCAGGCGGGGTCCACTGAAGCTTTCTTT. Amino acids: CASSLQAGSTEAFF. This chain connects TRBV7-9 to TRBJ1-1; no clear D gene. This CDR3 has 14 amino acids. The ends were cut back, 5 bases at V and 4 bases at J, with 14 bases in the middle. Germline assignment: CDR1 SEHNR and CDR2 FQNEAQ (reference sequence).

The rearrangement uses TRBV10-3 and TRBJ2-7; the D gene is possibly TRBD1 (6 bases). This CDR3 has 16 residues. Between the trimmed V and J ends, which lost 0 bases and 0 bases, there was a span of 12 bases. In germline, CDR1 is ENHRY, CDR2 SYGVKD. The CDR3 protein is CAISESQGWTSYEQYF. CDR3 DNA sequence: TGTGCCATCAGTGAGTCGCAGGGGTGGACCTCCTACGAGCAGTACTTC.

The J gene is TRBJ2-1, the V gene TRBV29-1; tentative D call: TRBD1 (6 bases). Trimming cost V 1 base and J 8 bases, with 18 bases left between them. The CDR3 contains 15 residues. Per germline, CDR1 SQVTM and CDR2 ANQGSEA. This CDR3 reads CSVEGAVGAIYEQFF. CDR3 nucleotide sequence: TGCAGCGTTGAAGGCGCGGTGGGGGCTATCTATGAGCAGTTCTTC.

The V call is TRBV6-6, the J call TRBJ1-1; a weak D match, TRBD1 (5 bases). The CDR3 totals 14 residues. V was clipped by 8 bases and J by 4 bases, with 17 bases between them. From germline, CDR1 is MNHNY and CDR2 SVGAGI (reference sequence). For the CDR3, the DNA is TGTGCCAGCGGCCGGGACGTCGGGAGCACTGAAGCTTTCTTT. Its translation: CASGRDVGSTEAFF.

This clone was recorded once. This sequence joins TRBV18 and TRBJ1-4, with TRBD1 as a possible D gene (6 bases). CDR3 length equals 19 residues. V lost 1 base and J lost 4, with 22 bases in between. The V gene's germline CDR1 is KGHSH and CDR2 LQKENI. CDR3 sequence (DNA): TGTGCCAGCTCACCACTCCAAGGACAGACCTCAAGGGGTAATGAAAAACTGTTTTTT. It yields the protein CASSPLQGQTSRGNEKLFF.

The V gene is TRBV20-1, the J gene TRBJ1-6; D perhaps matches TRBD1 (6 bases). The V and J ends lost 5 bases and 9 bases respectively, with 8 bases between them. The CDR3 spans 11 residues. Germline assignment: CDR1 DFQATT and CDR2 SNEGSKA (reference sequence). Here the CDR3 DNA reads TGCAGTGCTCCGACAGGTTCACCCCTCCACTTT. It is translated as CSAPTGSPLHF.

This rearrangement joins TRBV5-6 to TRBJ1-5; D might be TRBD1 (5 bases). The CDR3 sequence is 16 residues long. V was pared by 1 base and J by 6 bases, with 17 bases between. From germline, CDR1 is SGHDT and CDR2 YYEEEE. The CDR3 region is CASSLRGPTGGQPQHF. The CDR3 bases are TGTGCCAGCAGCTTGCGCGGGCCGACGGGGGGTCAGCCCCAGCATTTT.

The chain has TRBV11-2 and TRBJ1-1; D not certain. From germline, CDR1 is SGHAT and CDR2 FQNNGV. This CDR3 region has 13 residues. The ends were cut back, 1 base at V and 1 base at J, with 4 bases in the middle. The DNA for the CDR3 is TGTGCCAGCAGCTTAGGAGGGAACACTGAAGCTTTCTTT. This gives the protein CASSLGGNTEAFF.

The chain carries TRBV5-8 and TRBJ2-5; TRBD2 might be the D (7 bases). The CDR3 loop spans 15 amino acids. The germline V gene encodes CDR1 SGHTS and CDR2 YDEGEE. The germline V and J ends were trimmed by 2 bases and 4 bases, with 15 bases remaining between them. CDR3 coding DNA: TGTGCCAGCAGCTTTGGGGGGGGGCCTTCAGAGACCCAGTACTTC. It encodes CASSFGGGPSETQYF.

The V call is TRBV5-6, the J call TRBJ1-5, with D unresolved. Per the germline V gene, CDR1 is SGHDT and CDR2 is YYEEEE. This CDR3 comprises 16 residues. Between the trimmed V and J ends, which lost 1 base and 1 base, there was a span of 12 bases. The CDR3 DNA follows: TGTGCCAGCAGCTTGTTTGCGGAGGGAAGCAATCAGCCCCAGCATTTT. It codes for CASSLFAEGSNQPQHF.

V gene TRBV4-1 combines with J gene TRBJ1-2; TRBD1 matches at 10 bases. The CDR3 loop spans 17 amino acids. Trimming at V came to 2 bases and at J to 2 bases, leaving 8 bases not matched to a gene. The germline gives CDR1 MGHRA, CDR2 YSYEKL. CDR3 amino acids: CASSQWDWDRGNYGYTF. CDR3 DNA: TGCGCCAGCAGCCAATGGGACTGGGACAGGGGAAACTATGGCTACACCTTC.

The V gene is TRBV19, the J gene TRBJ1-5, with D possibly matching TRBD1 (6 bases). Germline CDR1 and CDR2: LNHDA and SQIVND (reference sequence). The CDR3 has 15 residues. Between the trimmed V and J ends, which lost 3 bases and 6 bases, there was a span of 15 bases. CDR3 residues: CASSIAPGESQPQHF. The CDR3 DNA reads TGTGCCAGTAGTATTGCGCCAGGGGAGAGTCAGCCCCAGCATTTT. The full variable domain, in which reference TRBV19 and TRBJ1-5 provide the parts outside the CDR3, is DGGITQSPKYLFRKEGQNVTLSCEQNLNHDAMYWYRQDPGQGLRLIYYSQIVNDFQKGDIAEGYSVSREKKESFPLTVTSAQKNPTAFYLCASSIAPGESQPQHFGDGTRLSIL.